A selection of T cell receptor beta chains follows, all from one sample in a study of T cells after yellow fever vaccination. Each CDR3 protein gets one entry after TCRdb re-called the 5' RACE reads with MiXCR. Of 450,000 to 550,000 distinct CDR3 sequences listed, 21% are singletons. The starting material was PBMCs, obtained roughly 20 days after the first yellow fever vaccination. The receptors here all came from a man aged 18 to 30 who received the YFV17D yellow fever vaccine. Both conserved end residues are part of each CDR3. The D gene is left open where the match is weak. Only part of the rows carry a size: once, few, many, or a class if the clone is expanded.

TRBV28	TRBJ1-3	-	-	TGTGCCAGCAATCGAGGGAACGATGGAAACACCATATATTTT	CASNRGNDGNTIYF
TRBV20-1	TRBJ1-2	-	-	TGCAGTGCTGTTACTTTTTATGGCTACACCTTC	CSAVTFYGYTF
TRBV27	TRBJ2-2	TRBD1	-	TGTGCCAGCAGTGGTACAGGGGGCTTTACCGGGGAGCTGTTTTTT	CASSGTGGFTGELFF
TRBV4-1	TRBJ1-5	-	-	TGCGCCAGCAGCCAGGATACAGGAAACAGCAATCAGCCCCAGCATTTT	CASSQDTGNSNQPQHF
TRBV4-2	TRBJ2-2	-	-	TGTGCCAGCAGCCCCTCCACCGGGGAGCTGTTTTTT	CASSPSTGELFF
TRBV7-9	TRBJ2-1	TRBD2	-	TGTGCCAGCAGCTTAGCTAGCGGGGGGGCCTATGAGCAGTTCTTC	CASSLASGGAYEQFF
TRBV5-6	TRBJ2-5	TRBD1	-	TGTGCCAGCAGCGGGGGCGGGACAGGCTACCAAGAGACCCAGTACTTC	CASSGGGTGYQETQYF
TRBV20-1	TRBJ2-5	-	-	TGCAGTGCTACCCCTTGGGAGACCCAGTACTTC	CSATPWETQYF
TRBV4-1	TRBJ1-5	-	-	TGCGCCAGCAGCCAAGATCTCCGGCCTGGTGGTCAGCCCCAGCATTTT	CASSQDLRPGGQPQHF
TRBV15	TRBJ2-7	-	-	TGTGCCACCAGCGAGATCGAAAGGGTCGGGGAGCAGTACTTC	CATSEIERVGEQYF
TRBV3-1	TRBJ1-6	-	-	TGTGCCAGCAGCCAAAGGGTGGGGCAGAGCTCCTATAATTCACCCCTCCACTTT	CASSQRVGQSSYNSPLHF
TRBV7-2	TRBJ1-6	TRBD1	-	TGTGCCAGCAGCCTGAGGACAGGGGAATCACCCCTCCACTTT	CASSLRTGESPLHF
TRBV11-3	TRBJ2-2	-	-	TGTGCCAGCAGCGGGCCGCGCTGGGGCACCGGGGAGCTGTTTTTT	CASSGPRWGTGELFF
TRBV12-3/TRBV12-4	TRBJ2-3	-	many	TGTGCCAGCAGTTTATGGGGAGCAGATACGCAGTATTTT	CASSLWGADTQYF
TRBV5-1	TRBJ1-2	-	few	TGCGCCAGCAGCATTACAGATACTGGATACACCTTC	CASSITDTGYTF
TRBV7-6	TRBJ2-2	-	few	TGTGCCAGCAGCTTAGAGGGCAGGGGACGAACCGGGGAGCTGTTTTTT	CASSLEGRGRTGELFF
TRBV7-2	TRBJ1-1	-	-	TGTGCCAGCAGCTTAGACCCAGTTGGGAGCGCTTTCTTT	CASSLDPVGSAFF
TRBV7-9	TRBJ2-2	TRBD1	few	TGTGCCAGCAGCCCGGGACAGGGGTCCACCGGGGAGCTGTTTTTT	CASSPGQGSTGELFF